Below are 29 T cell receptor beta chains sequenced from a single sample in a study of blood T cell repertoires in COVID-19. The assay was immunoSEQ multiplex PCR, and TCRdb's table has in-frame clones only and misses some. The table includes just over 650,000 clones, just under 90% detected once. Sequences were obtained from peripheral blood. These receptors all come from a woman aged 18-30 years with acute or convalescent COVID-19.

V and J are TRBV5-6 and TRBJ2-1; 13 bases agree with TRBD2. J gave up 7 bases and V 4 bases, and 8 bases lay outside the gene matches. The CDR3 runs to 16 residues. Germline values: CDR1 SGHDT, CDR2 YYEEEE. CDR3 bases: TGTGCCAGCAGCGCTAGACTAGCGGGGGGCCCGAATGAGCAGTTCTTC. The encoded protein is CASSARLAGGPNEQFF.

The chain joins TRBV12-5 to TRBJ1-4, with 9 bases fitting TRBD1. CDR3 length: 14 residues. V dropped 1 base and J dropped 8; count of bases not matched to a gene: 2. The germline gives CDR1 LGHNT, CDR2 FRNRAP. CDR3 amino acids: CASGLDDRGEKLFF. Written as DNA, the CDR3 is TGTGCTAGTGGTTTGGACGACAGGGGGGAAAAACTGTTTTTT.

V gene TRBV28 combines with J gene TRBJ2-3; D not resolved. Per germline, CDR1 MDHEN and CDR2 SYDVKM. Trimming took 6 bases from V and 8 from J, leaving 18 bases between them. There are 14 residues in the CDR3. The CDR3 spells CASSPFLHLGTQYF. DNA of the CDR3: TGTGCCAGCAGCCCTTTCCTTCACCTCGGTACGCAGTATTTT.

V and J are TRBV5-5 and TRBJ1-4; 8 positions agree with TRBD1. The CDR3 is made up of 15 amino acids. Losses at the gene ends were 4 bases for V and 5 bases for J; bases not matched to a gene: 7. Germline V CDR1 and CDR2: SGHKS, YYEKEE (reference sequence). The CDR3 nucleotides read TGTGCCAGCAGCGGATCGACAGGGGAGAATGAAAAACTGTTTTTT. Amino acids: CASSGSTGENEKLFF.

V is TRBV12-3 or TRBV12-4 and J is TRBJ2-1, with D perhaps matching TRBD1 (6 bases). This CDR3 is built from 11 residues. V was cut by 6 bases and J by 6 bases, with 6 bases left in between. The CDR3 sequence is CASSRGNEQFF. The DNA of the CDR3 is TGTGCCAGCAGCAGGGGCAATGAGCAGTTCTTC.

This sequence joins TRBV14 and TRBJ1-2, with D perhaps matching TRBD1 (5 bases). Trimming shortened V by 4 bases and J by 8 bases, and 14 bases separated the two germline ends. This CDR3 is 13 amino acids long. Germline CDR1 is SGHDN and CDR2 is FVKESK. CDR3: CASSPQGVGGYTF. CDR3 nucleotide sequence: TGTGCCAGCAGCCCACAAGGGGTCGGCGGCTACACCTTC.

This clone came up once. The chain carries TRBV25-1 and TRBJ2-6, with 7 nucleotides matching TRBD1. The CDR3 runs to 16 residues. V gave up 3 bases and J gave up 2 bases; unmatched junction bases: 4. Germline V gene data show CDR1 as MGHDK and CDR2 as SYGVNS. CDR3: CASSEIGQAGANVLTF. As DNA, the CDR3 is TGTGCCAGCAGTGAGATCGGACAGGCTGGGGCCAACGTCCTGACTTTC. Full variable domain (remainder filled in from reference TRBV25-1 and TRBJ2-6): EADIYQTPRYLVIGTGKKITLECSQTMGHDKMYWYQQDPGMELHLIHYSYGVNSTEKGDLSSESTVSRIRTEHFPLTLESARPSHTSQYLCASSEIGQAGANVLTFGAGSRLTVL.

This clone was detected only once. The chain employs TRBV15 and TRBJ1-6; weak D call: TRBD1 (6 bases). Germline CDR1 is LNHNV and CDR2 is YYDKDF (reference sequence). The CDR3 runs to 16 residues. V was cut by 2 bases and J by 7 bases, with 15 bases left in between. The CDR3 region is CATSRKGQSGNSPLHF. The CDR3 nucleotides read TGTGCCACCAGCAGAAAAGGACAGTCCGGAAATTCACCCCTCCACTTT.

CDR3 sequence (DNA): TGCAGTGCCCAAACAGATACGCAGTATTTT. Amino acids: CSAQTDTQYF. J is TRBJ2-3 and V is TRBV20-1; D unclear. The CDR3 has 10 amino acids. The germline V gene encodes CDR1 DFQATT and CDR2 SNEGSKA (reference sequence). Trimming removed 6 bases at V and 3 bases at J, with 4 bases between.

This chain uses TRBV10-1 with TRBJ1-1; no definite D call. V dropped 11 bases and J dropped 4 bases, with 17 bases sitting between them. CDR1 and CDR2 from the germline V gene are WNHNN and SYGVQD (reference sequence). The CDR3 length is 13 residues. The CDR3 loop is CAPKREGSTEAFF. Written as DNA, the CDR3 is TGCGCCCCCAAAAGGGAAGGGAGCACTGAAGCTTTCTTT.

This chain joins TRBV7-9 and TRBJ1-4, with unresolved D. The CDR3 length is 15 residues. CDR1 is SEHNR, CDR2 FQNEAQ, per germline (reference sequence). V was shortened by 5 bases and J by 10 bases, with 20 bases between the two germline ends. The CDR3 region is CASSPDAKTTGKLFF. For the CDR3, the DNA is TGTGCCAGCAGCCCAGACGCCAAGACAACCGGAAAACTGTTTTTT.

The V call is TRBV5-1, the J call TRBJ1-6; 7 bases line up with TRBD1. Germline values: CDR1 SGHRS, CDR2 YFSETQ. V shed 0 bases and J 7 bases; nucleotides not matched to a gene: 4. CDR3 length: 15 residues. The CDR3 DNA reads as TGCGCCAGCAGCTTGGGGGGGGACAGCAATTCACCCCTCCACTTT. This sequence encodes CASSLGGDSNSPLHF.

DNA for the CDR3: TGTGCCAGCAGTGAGGACAGGGGGCGGGCCGGGGAGCTGTTTTTT. The encoded protein is CASSEDRGRAGELFF. The chain has TRBV2 and TRBJ2-2, with 11 bases identical to TRBD1. CDR3 length: 15 residues. The V gene's germline CDR1 is SNHLY and CDR2 FYNNEI. V lost 3 bases to trimming and J lost 6 bases; unmatched junction nucleotides: 3.

The V call is TRBV7-2, the J call TRBJ2-1; D is unclear. V lost 7 bases and J 4 bases, leaving 14 bases between the germline ends. In germline, CDR1 is SGHTA, CDR2 FQGNSA. The CDR3 runs 14 residues. The CDR3 region is CASIPGPGYNEQFF. The CDR3 region has the DNA TGTGCCAGCATCCCTGGTCCAGGATACAATGAGCAGTTCTTC.

This clone came up a few times. The rearrangement uses TRBV7-8 and TRBJ1-2; TRBD1 aligns across 7 bases. Unmatched junction bases numbered 7, after V lost 5 bases and J lost 4 bases. Germline V gene lookup returns CDR1 SGHVS and CDR2 FQNEAQ. This CDR3 comprises 14 residues. CDR3 DNA: TGTGCCAGCAGCCGCGAGACAGGGTCCTATGGCTACACCTTC. It specifies CASSRETGSYGYTF.

This clone appeared once. The chain couples TRBV25-1 to TRBJ1-1; 7 nucleotides align to TRBD1. CDR1 is MGHDK, CDR2 SYGVNS, per germline. J was trimmed by 4 bases and V by 2 bases; bases with no gene match: 4. CDR3 length: 14 residues. The CDR3, as DNA: TGTGCCAGCAGTGAAGCAGGGGGTCTCACTGAAGCTTTCTTT. As protein: CASSEAGGLTEAFF.

The chain employs TRBV11-3 and TRBJ2-3; TRBD1 might be the D (6 bases). CDR1 and CDR2 from the germline V gene are SGHNT and YENEEA. V was cut by 5 bases and J by 6 bases, with 12 bases left in between. CDR3 length: 13 amino acids. As DNA, the CDR3 is TGTGCCAGCAGCCAAGGGACAACCGATACGCAGTATTTT. Encoded protein: CASSQGTTDTQYF.

The gene calls are TRBV19 and TRBJ1-2; possible D gene TRBD1, 6 bases. From germline, CDR1 is LNHDA and CDR2 SQIVND (reference sequence). The CDR3 runs to 14 residues. The V end was cut by 6 bases, the J end by 2 bases, with 13 bases between. The CDR3 loop reads CASRTARGNYGYTF. For the CDR3, the DNA is TGTGCCAGTAGGACTGCCAGGGGAAACTATGGCTACACCTTC. The full variable domain, in which reference TRBV19 and TRBJ1-2 provide the parts outside the CDR3, is DGGITQSPKYLFRKEGQNVTLSCEQNLNHDAMYWYRQDPGQGLRLIYYSQIVNDFQKGDIAEGYSVSREKKESFPLTVTSAQKNPTAFYLCASRTARGNYGYTFGSGTRLTVV.

The chain joins TRBV7-9 to TRBJ2-2, with D uncertain. From germline, CDR1 is SEHNR and CDR2 FQNEAQ (reference sequence). V dropped 3 bases and J dropped 2 bases, with 7 bases sitting between them. The CDR3 is made up of 14 amino acids. The CDR3 DNA is TGTGCCAGCAGCTTGCGGCACAACACCGGGGAGCTGTTTTTT. Encoded protein: CASSLRHNTGELFF.

This chain connects TRBV7-2 to TRBJ2-7; TRBD2 matches at 13 bases. CDR1 and CDR2 (germline): SGHTA, FQGNSA. V lost 6 bases and J lost 3; bases outside the gene matches: 5. This CDR3 comprises 15 residues. This CDR3 reads CASSLGTSGDYEQYF. The CDR3 DNA reads TGTGCCAGCAGTCTTGGGACTAGCGGGGACTACGAGCAGTACTTC.

The genes are TRBV24-1 and TRBJ1-1; 7 bases map to TRBD1. CDR3 size: 18 residues. With V trimmed by 6 bases and J by 0 bases, 15 bases remained unmatched. Germline CDR1 is KGHDR and CDR2 is SFDVKD. The CDR3 DNA follows: TGTGCCACCAGTCCTGGGCCCGGGGCAGGGGGACTGAACACTGAAGCTTTCTTT. Translating gives CATSPGPGAGGLNTEAFF.

In this sample, this clone turned up once. The J gene is TRBJ2-1, the V gene TRBV2, with 11 bases aligning to TRBD2. CDR3 size: 15 residues. The V and J ends lost 6 bases and 4 bases, in that order; junction bases with no gene match: 5. Germline CDR1 is SNHLY and CDR2 is FYNNEI. The CDR3 bases are TGTGCCAGCAGGGCGACTAGCGGGGAATACAATGAGCAGTTCTTC. Its translation is CASRATSGEYNEQFF.

To note about this clone: Other nucleotide sequences in the sample specify the same CDR3. The V gene is TRBV29-1, the J gene TRBJ1-3; TRBD1 is a possible D gene (6 bases). The CDR3 is 12 amino acids. The germline gives CDR1 SQVTM, CDR2 ANQGSEA. The V end lost 4 bases, the J end lost 4 bases, and 8 bases lay between the germline ends. CDR3 protein: CSVGTAGNTIYF. CDR3 DNA sequence: TGCAGCGTTGGGACAGCCGGAAACACCATATATTTT.

The rearrangement links TRBV28 to TRBJ2-6; D not certain. The CDR3 extends over 12 amino acids. The germline V gene encodes CDR1 MDHEN and CDR2 SYDVKM. Trimming cost V 11 bases and J 2 bases, with 7 bases left between them. This CDR3 is CAAGAGANVLTF. In DNA, the CDR3 is TGTGCCGCCGGAGCTGGGGCCAACGTCCTGACTTTC.

V gene TRBV6-5 combines with J gene TRBJ2-7, with 9 bases identical to TRBD1. CDR3 length: 12 residues. CDR1 is MNHEY and CDR2 is SVGAGI in the germline V gene. The ends lost 5 bases at V and 6 bases at J; junction bases unmatched: 2. The CDR3 sequence is CASSRDRVEQYF. CDR3 DNA sequence: TGTGCCAGCAGTAGGGACAGGGTCGAGCAGTACTTC.

This sequence joins TRBV4-3 and TRBJ2-1; 16 bases are a match to TRBD2. CDR3 length equals 16 residues. CDR1 is LGHNA and CDR2 is YSLEER in the germline V gene. The junction had 5 bases not matched to a gene; V was cut back by 4 bases and J by 8 bases. CDR3 nucleotide sequence: TGCGCCAGCAGCCTTTACGGGACTAGCGGGGGGGATGAGCAGTTCTTC. It is translated as CASSLYGTSGGDEQFF.

J is TRBJ1-2 and V is TRBV5-1; 11 bases map to TRBD1. The CDR3 length is 14 residues. Germline CDR1 is SGHRS and CDR2 is YFSETQ. J gave up 6 bases and V 1 base, and 2 bases lay outside the gene matches. Here the CDR3 DNA reads TGCGCCAGCAGCTTGCAGGGACAGGGGGATGGCTACACCTTC. Amino acids: CASSLQGQGDGYTF. Using reference TRBV5-1 and TRBJ1-2 for the parts outside the CDR3, the full variable domain is KAGVTQTPRYLIKTRGQQVTLSCSPISGHRSVSWYQQTPGQGLQFLFEYFSETQRNKGNFPGRFSGRQFSNSRSEMNVSTLELGDSALYLCASSLQGQGDGYTFGSGTRLTVV.

The genes are TRBV7-2 and TRBJ2-1, with 9 bases aligning to TRBD2. Germline CDR1 and CDR2: SGHTA and FQGNSA. J gave up 10 bases and V 1 base, and 5 bases lay outside the gene matches. The CDR3 sequence is 14 residues long. For the CDR3, the DNA is TGTGCCAGCAGCTTAGATCTAGCGGGGTACGAGCAGTTCTTC. This sequence encodes CASSLDLAGYEQFF.

This rearrangement joins TRBV19 to TRBJ2-1; 7 nucleotides line up with TRBD1. In germline, CDR1 is LNHDA, CDR2 SQIVND (reference sequence). CDR3 length equals 15 residues. V was pared by 10 bases and J by 0 bases, with 9 bases of the junction left unmatched. CDR3 in amino acids: CATQLGQNSYNEQFF. In nucleotides, the CDR3 is TGTGCCACCCAGCTGGGACAGAACTCCTACAATGAGCAGTTCTTC.